Reported below is one TCR beta chain. This clonotype was picked up many times. Its target antigen remains unknown. The sample holds no much larger clone one base away, and base qualities are not on file. Stable Graves' hyperthyroidism was defined as the absence of progression to ophthalmopathy over 18 months of follow-up. Hyperthyroidism patients were newly diagnosed, with disease duration under 2 months, and aged 18 to 65 years. The study excluded patients with uncontrolled infections, other autoimmune diseases, pregnancy or lactation. Diagnoses relied on clinical symptoms, serum thyroxine and TRAb, thyroid ultrasound and orbital computed tomography. Ficoll-Paque density gradient centrifugation was used to isolate PBMCs from around 9.1 ml of fresh peripheral blood. Trizol reagent was used to extract total RNA, and RNA quality was then checked on an Agilent 2100 Bioanalyzer. This sample stems from a study of T cells in Graves' hyperthyroidism and ophthalmopathy (dated by TCRdb to between 2018 and 2021). About the investigation overall: Peripheral blood samples were taken at initial diagnosis, before any treatment was given. The approximately 100 discovery patients were randomly divided into training and test sets at a 7:3 ratio. After sampling, hyperthyroidism patients received methimazole starting at 30 mg daily, and ophthalmopathy patients received high-dose intravenous methylprednisolone. The paper reports TCR Vbeta CDR3 sequencing of over 120 peripheral blood samples: approximately 43 ophthalmopathy, under 85 hyperthyroidism and approximately 17 progressor patients. To identify TCR V-J signatures that set the groups apart, the researchers used a discovery cohort of 95 to 100 patients, made up of 40 to 45 with Graves' ophthalmopathy and 57 with stable Graves' hyperthyroidism. Thyroid tissue and blood T-cell repertoires from about 6 Graves' hyperthyroidism patients were also compared in the study. Prospective prediction of ophthalmopathy was tested in an independent validation cohort of fewer than 20 hyperthyroidism patients and 15 to 17 patients who later progressed to ophthalmopathy. The full study reports these points: In validation, the model predicted progression to ophthalmopathy with over 60% sensitivity and less than 80% specificity, a median of about 6.7 months before onset. No statistical method was used to set the sample size in advance, and investigators knew the group allocation. In cross-validation, a model built on a 13 V-J signature told ophthalmopathy apart from stable hyperthyroidism with approximately 91% sensitivity and about 81% specificity, and in testing the same model reached 80%/75%. Most expanded thyroid clonotypes (frequency above 0.001) were also detected in blood, a finding suggesting that blood repertoires may reflect thyroid immune responses.

The CDR3 contains 14 residues, cysteine and phenylalanine counted. Just CDR3 DNA is preserved here, 42 bases in frame from base 1. Looking up the germline V gene (reference sequence) yields CDR1 SGHAT and CDR2 FQDESV. The junction shows trimming of 8 bases on V and 0 bases on J, and the gene matches do not reach 1 base of it. The TCR beta CDR3 regions were amplified from the RNA transcripts. The first round of RT-PCR for the TCR CDR3 was performed with the HTBI primer set and the Qiagen OneStep RT-PCR kit. Libraries were constructed in a second round of multiplex PCR, after which size selection and purification were performed. The libraries were sequenced on an Illumina HiSeq2000 using paired-end 100 bp reads. The source study handled its data this way. Raw data were processed with SOAPnuke, discarding reads with adapters, uncalled bases, mean Phred below 15, or no exact constant-primer or identifier match. COPE v1.2.5 was used to merge the high-quality paired reads, and each unique nucleotide sequence was defined as a clonotype. Clonotypes were aligned to IMGT TRBV, TRBD and TRBJ reference segments using MiTCR v1.1. The analysis included only V-J combinations with a frequency above 0.0001, which together covered around 99% of the repertoires. The TCS score was defined as the ratio of F50 (clonal expansion) to E x V (chaos), calculated using BLOSUM62-based TCRdist between CDR3 peptides within each V-J. Welch's t-statistics and random forest reduced fewer than 550 V-J features to 10 to 15, which were used in a naive Bayes classifier (R e1071). TCRdb handled the public reads itself, with Q25 trimming in fastp and clone calling in MiXCR, and kept productive beta chains. Each entry is one CDR3 protein sequence, shown with its most common DNA and genes. The V and J calls here are based on TCRdb, not the publication. This sample is represented by roughly 570,000 distinct CDR3 sequences; about 15% of them were singletons. 7.3% of the sample belongs to the ten largest clones.

Source material: blood. The rearrangement combines TRBV11-1 with TRBJ2-2; TRBD2 aligns with 9 central bases. This clonotype originated in a woman between 25 and 40 years old with Graves' hyperthyroidism. DNA sequence: TGTGCCAGCGCTAGCGGGACGAACACCGGGGAGCTGTTTTTT. Translated, this gives CASASGTNTGELFF.